This TCR beta chain was identified during a study of cytotoxic CD8 clonotypes in ibrutinib-treated CLL. The length of the CDR3 is 13 residues. V lost 4 bases and J lost 8, with 15 bases in between. The germline V gene encodes CDR1 SGDLS and CDR2 YYNGEE. Assay: immunoSEQ multiplex PCR; the TCRdb copy retains only in-frame clones and omits some. The sample includes about 34,000 clones, more than 65% of them seen just once. The sample here was PBMCs, taken before ibrutinib treatment. The rearrangement links TRBV9 to TRBJ1-2; D is unresolved. The source of this sequence is a human donor with chronic lymphocytic leukemia. The CDR3 protein is CASSTEFVGGYTF. In DNA form, the CDR3 reads TGTGCCAGCAGCACGGAATTCGTCGGGGGCTACACCTTC.